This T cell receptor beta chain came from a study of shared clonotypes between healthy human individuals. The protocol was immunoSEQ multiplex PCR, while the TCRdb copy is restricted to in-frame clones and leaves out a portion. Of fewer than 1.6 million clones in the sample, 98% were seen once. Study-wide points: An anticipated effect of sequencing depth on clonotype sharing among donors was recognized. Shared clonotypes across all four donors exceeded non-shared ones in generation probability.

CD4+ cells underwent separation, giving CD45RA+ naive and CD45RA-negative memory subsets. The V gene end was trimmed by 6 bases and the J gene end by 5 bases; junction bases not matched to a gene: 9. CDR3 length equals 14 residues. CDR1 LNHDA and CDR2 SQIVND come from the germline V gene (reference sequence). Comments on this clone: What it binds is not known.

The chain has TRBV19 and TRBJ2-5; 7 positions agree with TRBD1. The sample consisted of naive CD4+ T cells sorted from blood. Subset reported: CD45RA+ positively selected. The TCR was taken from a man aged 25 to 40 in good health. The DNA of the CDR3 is TGTGCCAGTAGGAAGACAGGGAAGGGGGAGACCCAGTACTTC. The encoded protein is CASRKTGKGETQYF. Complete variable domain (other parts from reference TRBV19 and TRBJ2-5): DGGITQSPKYLFRKEGQNVTLSCEQNLNHDAMYWYRQDPGQGLRLIYYSQIVNDFQKGDIAEGYSVSREKKESFPLTVTSAQKNPTAFYLCASRKTGKGETQYFGPGTRLLVL.